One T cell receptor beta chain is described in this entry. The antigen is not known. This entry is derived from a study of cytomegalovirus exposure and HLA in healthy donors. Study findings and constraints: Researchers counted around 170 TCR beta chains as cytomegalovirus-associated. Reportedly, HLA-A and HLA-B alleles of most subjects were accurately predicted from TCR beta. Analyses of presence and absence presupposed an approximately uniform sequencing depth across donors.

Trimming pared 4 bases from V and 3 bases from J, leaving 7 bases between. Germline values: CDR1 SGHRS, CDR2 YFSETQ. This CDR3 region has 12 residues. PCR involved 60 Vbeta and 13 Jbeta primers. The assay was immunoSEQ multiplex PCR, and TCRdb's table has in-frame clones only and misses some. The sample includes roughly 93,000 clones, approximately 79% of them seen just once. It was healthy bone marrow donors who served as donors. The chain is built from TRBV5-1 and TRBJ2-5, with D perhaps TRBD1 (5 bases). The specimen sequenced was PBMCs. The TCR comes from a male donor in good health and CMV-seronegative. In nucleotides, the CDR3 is TGCGCCAGCAGCACGGACAAAGAGACCCAGTACTTC. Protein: CASSTDKETQYF.